The 4 T cell receptor beta chains below come from one sample, sequenced in a study of cytomegalovirus exposure and HLA in healthy donors. Use of 60 Vbeta and 13 Jbeta primers characterized the PCR. Clones were sequenced by immunoSEQ multiplex PCR, and TCRdb holds only the in-frame ones, with some missing. Here the sample spans about 140,000 clones, just over 70% being singletons. What was sequenced was PBMCs. These receptors were obtained from a young woman in good health and CMV-seronegative.

The chain uses TRBV12-5 and TRBJ2-5, with 7 bases fitting TRBD1. V was pared by 4 bases and J by 2 bases, with 4 bases of the junction left unmatched. The CDR3 is 14 residues long. From germline, CDR1 is LGHNT and CDR2 FRNRAP. The CDR3 bases are TGTGCTAGTGGTTCACGGACAGGACAAGAGACCCAGTACTTC. Its translation: CASGSRTGQETQYF.

The chain's CDR3 is CASRWTVQETQYF. The CDR3 DNA reads as TGTGCCAGCAGGTGGACAGTTCAAGAGACCCAGTACTTC. The chain recombines TRBV7-9 with TRBJ2-5; possible D gene TRBD1, 6 bases. Looked up from germline, CDR1 is SEHNR and CDR2 is FQNEAQ (reference sequence). V lost 6 bases to trimming and J lost 2 bases, with 10 bases between them. The CDR3 consists of 13 residues.

The rearrangement uses TRBV6-6 and TRBJ2-2, with TRBD1 as a possible D gene (6 bases). The CDR3 is 13 amino acids. The germline CDR1 and CDR2 sequences are MNHNY and SVGAGI (reference sequence). V lost 6 bases and J 8 bases, leaving 13 bases between the germline ends. In DNA, the CDR3 is TGTGCCAGCAGAAGGGGGTTGAGAGGGGAGCTGTTTTTT. It specifies CASRRGLRGELFF.

This clone was seen only once. This chain joins TRBV10-3 and TRBJ2-6; maybe TRBD1 (6 bases). The germline gives CDR1 ENHRY, CDR2 SYGVKD. CDR3 length: 16 amino acids. V gave up 5 bases and J gave up 1 base, with 12 bases separating them. The CDR3: CAISTGHVSGANVLTF. The CDR3 coding sequence is TGTGCCATCAGTACAGGGCACGTATCTGGGGCCAACGTCCTGACTTTC.